This T cell receptor (beta chain) was documented in a study of identical twins. TCRdb reanalysed the 5' RACE reads using MiXCR and keeps one entry per CDR3 protein. The sample includes 450,000 or so distinct CDR3 sequences, 12% to 15% of them seen just once. This CDR3 spans 14 amino acids. V lost 6 bases and J lost 1, with 9 bases in between. The germline gives CDR1 ENHRY, CDR2 SYGVKD. The data also belong to a second study, concerning yellow fever vaccine responses in identical twins. This second study says: Twins reportedly showed a vaccine T cell response that seemed partly convergent and partly personalized.

This receptor was obtained from a woman between 18 and 29 years old in good health. Sequencing was performed on CD4+ T cells sorted from blood. The chain is built from TRBV10-3 and TRBJ2-2, with D tentatively TRBD1 (6 bases). CDR3 DNA: TGTGCCATCAGGAAGGGACAGAACACCGGGGAGCTGTTTTTT. It translates to CAIRKGQNTGELFF.